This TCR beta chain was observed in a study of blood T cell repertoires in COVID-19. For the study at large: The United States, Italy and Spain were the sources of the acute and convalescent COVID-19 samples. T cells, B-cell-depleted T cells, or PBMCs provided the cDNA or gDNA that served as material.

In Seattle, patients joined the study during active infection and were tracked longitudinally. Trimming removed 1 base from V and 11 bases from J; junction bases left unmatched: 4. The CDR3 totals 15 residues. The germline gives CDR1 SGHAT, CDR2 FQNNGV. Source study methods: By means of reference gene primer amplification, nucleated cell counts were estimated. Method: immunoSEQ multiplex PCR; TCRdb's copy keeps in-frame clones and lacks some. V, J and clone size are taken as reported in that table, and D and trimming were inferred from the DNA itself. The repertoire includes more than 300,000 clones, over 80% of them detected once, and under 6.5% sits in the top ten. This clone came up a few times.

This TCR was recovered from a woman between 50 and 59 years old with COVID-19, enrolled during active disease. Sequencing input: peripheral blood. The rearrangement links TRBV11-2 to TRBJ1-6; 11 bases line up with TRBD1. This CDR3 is CASSLVRDRGTPLHF. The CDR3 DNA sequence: TGTGCCAGCAGCTTAGTCAGGGACAGGGGGACACCCCTCCACTTT. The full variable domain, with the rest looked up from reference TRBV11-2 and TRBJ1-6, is EAGVAQSPRYKIIEKRQSVAFWCNPISGHATLYWYQQILGQGPKLLIQFQNNGVVDDSQLPKDRFSAERLKGVDSTLKIQPAKLEDSAVYLCASSLVRDRGTPLHFGNGTRLTVT.